The 15 T cell receptor beta chains below all came from one sample that was sequenced in a study of Tregs in tolerant kidney transplant recipients. TCRdb keeps only in-frame clones here, not all; method: immunoSEQ multiplex PCR. The sample has 65,000 or so clones; more than 70% are singletons. Mixed chimerism was transient after nonmyeloablative marrow transplants from related graft donors. The input for sequencing was CD4+ T cells from blood (PBMCs), taken 6 months after the transplant. The source of these receptors is a human patient who received a combined kidney and bone marrow transplant. Some of the T cells may derive from the graft donor.

The J gene is TRBJ2-7, the V gene TRBV19; a weak D match, TRBD1 (5 bases). Trimming removed 5 bases at V and 7 bases at J, with 21 bases between. There are 15 residues in the CDR3. Germline V gene lookup returns CDR1 LNHDA and CDR2 SQIVND (reference sequence). CDR3 sequence: CASSPWGLPDPEQYF. CDR3 sequence (DNA): TGTGCCAGTAGTCCGTGGGGCCTTCCAGACCCAGAGCAGTACTTC.

This chain links TRBV7-2 with TRBJ2-3; TRBD2 matches 13 bases. Germline CDR1 is SGHTA and CDR2 is FQGNSA. This CDR3 has 16 residues. V lost 4 bases to trimming and J lost 4 bases; unmatched junction nucleotides: 5. The CDR3 sequence is CASSSLAGGESDTQYF. The CDR3, as DNA: TGTGCCAGCAGCTCACTAGCGGGAGGGGAATCAGATACGCAGTATTTT.

The J gene is TRBJ1-2, the V gene TRBV7-9; 9 bases are shared with TRBD1. V lost 4 bases and J lost 7; bases outside the gene matches: 4. The CDR3 has 13 residues. Germline CDR1 reads SEHNR; CDR2 reads FQNEAQ (reference sequence). CDR3 protein: CASSSDRGSGYTF. The CDR3 coding sequence is TGTGCCAGCAGCTCAGACAGGGGGTCTGGCTACACCTTC.

The chain combines TRBV18 with TRBJ2-4, with D possibly matching TRBD1 (5 bases). Looked up from germline, CDR1 is KGHSH and CDR2 is LQKENI. The length of the CDR3 is 18 residues. Trimming pared 0 bases from V and 0 bases from J, leaving 15 bases between. The CDR3 loop reads CASSPPWARGLAKNIQYF. CDR3 coding DNA: TGTGCCAGCTCACCACCGTGGGCTAGGGGATTAGCCAAAAACATTCAGTACTTC.

V gene TRBV7-8 combines with J gene TRBJ2-7; 8 bases are shared with TRBD2. With V trimmed by 2 bases and J by 5 bases, 8 bases remained unmatched. The CDR3 is made up of 15 amino acids. Germline CDR1 and CDR2: SGHVS and FQNEAQ. CDR3 residues: CASSLWGGGSDEQYF. The CDR3 DNA follows: TGTGCCAGCAGCTTATGGGGCGGGGGGTCTGACGAGCAGTACTTC.

This chain joins TRBV18 and TRBJ2-2; 8 bases match TRBD2. V shed 3 bases and J 4 bases; nucleotides not matched to a gene: 7. This CDR3 contains 16 residues. From germline, CDR1 is KGHSH and CDR2 LQKENI. Here the CDR3 reads CASSPPGLESTGELFF. The CDR3 DNA reads as TGTGCCAGCTCACCCCCGGGACTAGAGAGCACCGGGGAGCTGTTTTTT. Full variable domain (missing parts from reference TRBV18 and TRBJ2-2): NAGVMQNPRHLVRRRGQEARLRCSPMKGHSHVYWYRQLPEEGLKFMVYLQKENIIDESGMPKERFSAEFPKEGPSILRIQQVVRGDSAAYFCASSPPGLESTGELFFGEGSRLTVL.

This sequence joins TRBV11-2 and TRBJ1-1; 7 bases line up with TRBD1. From germline, CDR1 is SGHAT and CDR2 FQNNGV. The CDR3 has 15 amino acids. V trimming: 0 bases; J trimming: 11 bases; junction bases outside the gene matches: 12. DNA of the CDR3: TGTGCCAGCAGCTTAGATCGGATGGGGACAGCCGGGGCTTTCTTT. Translated, it gives CASSLDRMGTAGAFF.

This rearrangement joins TRBV4-2 to TRBJ2-7; 7 nucleotides match TRBD1. This CDR3 has 14 residues. Unmatched junction bases numbered 9, after V lost 1 base and J lost 9 bases. The germline V gene has CDR1 LGHNA and CDR2 YNFKEQ. CDR3 coding DNA: TGTGCCAGCAGCCAAGGACAGGGCGTGGTTTGGCAGTACTTC. It encodes CASSQGQGVVWQYF.

The CDR3 is CASSEFKGGWTEAFF. Here the CDR3 DNA reads TGTGCCAGCAGTGAATTTAAGGGAGGGTGGACTGAAGCTTTCTTT. V and J are TRBV25-1 and TRBJ1-1; D gene ambiguous. The CDR3 spans 15 residues. Germline values: CDR1 MGHDK, CDR2 SYGVNS. Trimming cost V 1 base and J 5 bases, with 14 bases left between them.

This clone turned up a few times. The chain joins TRBV10-3 to TRBJ2-7; 7 positions match TRBD1. Germline V gene lookup returns CDR1 ENHRY and CDR2 SYGVKD. V shed 10 bases, J shed 1 base, and the junction held 4 bases outside the gene matches. The CDR3 sequence is 12 residues long. CDR3 region: CATWDRSYEQYF. CDR3 DNA sequence: TGTGCCACTTGGGACAGATCCTACGAGCAGTACTTC.

This clone was counted a few times. This chain connects TRBV4-1 to TRBJ2-1; 7 bases match TRBD1. Germline assignment: CDR1 MGHRA and CDR2 YSYEKL. The CDR3 has 14 amino acids. Trimming took 7 bases from V and 4 from J; bases not matched to a gene: 7. CDR3 in amino acids: CASNPKTGYNEQFF. The CDR3 DNA is TGCGCCAGCAACCCAAAGACAGGGTACAATGAGCAGTTCTTC.

The chain recombines TRBV7-2 with TRBJ2-5; D possibly corresponds to TRBD1 (6 bases). CDR3 size: 17 residues. Germline lookup yields CDR1 SGHTA and CDR2 FQGNSA. Trimming took 4 bases from V and 4 from J, leaving 22 bases between them. This CDR3 is CASSSPVGDTHRETQYF. As DNA, the CDR3 is TGTGCCAGCAGCTCCCCAGTTGGGGACACGCACCGAGAGACCCAGTACTTC. Full variable domain (rest looked up from reference TRBV7-2 and TRBJ2-5): GAGVSQSPSNKVTEKGKDVELRCDPISGHTALYWYRQSLGQGLEFLIYFQGNSAPDKSGLPSDRFSAERTGGSVSTLTIQRTQQEDSAVYLCASSSPVGDTHRETQYFGPGTRLLVL.

This clone was seen a single time. This chain connects TRBV6-4 to TRBJ2-2; TRBD2 matches 11 bases. This CDR3 has 15 residues. With V trimmed by 6 bases and J by 4 bases, 4 bases remained unmatched. The V gene's germline CDR1 is MRHNA and CDR2 SNTAGT. CDR3 region: CASRRLAGSTGELFF. The CDR3 region has the DNA TGTGCCAGCAGAAGACTAGCGGGAAGCACCGGGGAGCTGTTTTTT.

Here the CDR3 DNA reads TGCGCCAGCAGCCGCATAGGACAGGGCCTCTATGGCTACACCTTC. This gives the protein CASSRIGQGLYGYTF. V usage is TRBV4-3 and J usage is TRBJ1-2, with TRBD1 matching over 8 bases. Germline V gives CDR1 LGHNA, CDR2 YSLEER. The J segment lost 4 bases and the V segment lost 4 bases, leaving 8 bases of the junction unmatched. This CDR3 contains 15 residues.

This sequence joins TRBV4-3 and TRBJ1-5; D possibly corresponds to TRBD1 (6 bases). In germline, CDR1 is LGHNA, CDR2 YSLEER. The CDR3 totals 16 residues. V was clipped by 10 bases and J by 7 bases, with 26 bases between them. The CDR3 DNA follows: TGCGCCATCACCATTACAAGAGAGGGGGAATACCAGCCCCAGCATTTT. Translation gives CAITITREGEYQPQHF.